The present T cell receptor beta chain was sequenced within a study of cytomegalovirus exposure and HLA in healthy donors. After removal of 5 bases from V and 7 bases from J, the junction contained 10 bases not matched to a gene. Germline V CDR1 and CDR2: MDHEN, SYDVKM. CDR3 length equals 16 residues. The study's findings and limits: For most TCR beta V segments, an earlier analysis put the productive rate at about 87% or about 30% of the time. The Asian-associated ancestry cluster reportedly had fewer N-insertions than the approximately 670-donor mean in a later analysis. There were some public TCRs occurring in many donors, but most TCR sequences were rare.

The PCR contained 60 Vbeta and 13 Jbeta primers. The data were produced by immunoSEQ multiplex PCR, yet TCRdb's version contains in-frame clones alone and is incomplete. The sample comprises about 200,000 clones, around 73% of which are singletons, and 3.8% rests with the top ten. This clone was found once. Its antigen is unidentified. Material for sequencing was PBMCs. This sequence originates from a male donor in good health and CMV-seronegative. This chain uses TRBV28 with TRBJ2-2; 10 bases align to TRBD1. This chain's CDR3 is CASSARLGQGNGELFF. The CDR3 bases are TGTGCCAGCAGTGCTCGTTTGGGACAGGGGAACGGGGAGCTGTTTTTT.